This T cell receptor beta chain was obtained from a study of long-term antiretroviral therapy in people with HIV. The assay, immunoSEQ v3.0, was run at survey level. Profiled with immunoSEQ multiplex PCR; TCRdb holds only in-frame clones, not every one. In the table there are 35,000 to 45,000 clones, approximately 94% of which are singletons. CDR1 and CDR2 (germline): SEHNR, FQNEAQ (reference sequence). V lost 1 base and J 2 bases, leaving 11 bases between the germline ends. This CDR3 region has 16 residues. The TCR sequence derives from a woman aged 45 to 65 with HIV. The gene calls are TRBV7-9 and TRBJ2-2; D is undetermined. Specimen: unsorted PBMCs, collected 4.1 years after starting antiretroviral therapy. The CDR3 sequence: CASSLVWGSNTGELFF. DNA of the CDR3: TGTGCCAGCAGCTTAGTGTGGGGATCTAACACCGGGGAGCTGTTTTTT.